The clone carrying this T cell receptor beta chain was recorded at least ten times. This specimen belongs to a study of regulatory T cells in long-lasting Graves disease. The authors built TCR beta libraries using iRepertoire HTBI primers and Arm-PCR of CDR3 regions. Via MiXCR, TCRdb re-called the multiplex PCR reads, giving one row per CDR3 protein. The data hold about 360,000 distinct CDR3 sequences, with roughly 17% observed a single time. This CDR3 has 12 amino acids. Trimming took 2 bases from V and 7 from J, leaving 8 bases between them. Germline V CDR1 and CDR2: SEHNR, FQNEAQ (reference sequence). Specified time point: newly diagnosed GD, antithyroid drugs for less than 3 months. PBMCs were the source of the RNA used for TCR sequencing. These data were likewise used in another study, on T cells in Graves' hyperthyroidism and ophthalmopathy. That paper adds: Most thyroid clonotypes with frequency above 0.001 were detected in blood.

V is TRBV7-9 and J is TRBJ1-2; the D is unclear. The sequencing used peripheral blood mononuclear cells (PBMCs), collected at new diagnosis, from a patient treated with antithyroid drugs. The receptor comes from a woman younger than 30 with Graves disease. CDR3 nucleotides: TGTGCCAGCAGCTTAATGGGTGGTGGCTACACCTTC. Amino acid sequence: CASSLMGGGYTF.